These 27 T cell receptor beta chains were sequenced from one sample in a study of blood T cells in healthy people across ages. A J-beta primer mix and a sample-barcoded 5' primer were used in a second PCR of roughly 6 to 11 cycles. Each CDR3 protein is one row after TCRdb ran MiXCR on the 5' RACE reads. The sample holds just under 550,000 distinct CDR3 sequences, about 24% seen once. These records were also assigned to another study, of T cells of mothers and their children.

The specimen was blood. The receptors shown here come from a boy aged 5-17 years in good health.

This clonotype was recorded a few times. V and J are TRBV29-1 and TRBJ2-1, with TRBD1 identical over 9 bases. Germline loops: CDR1 SQVTM, CDR2 ANQGSEA. The CDR3 covers 15 residues. V shed 6 bases and J 4 bases; nucleotides not matched to a gene: 10. The CDR3 nucleotides are TGCAGCGTGAAAACCCCGGACAGGGGATACAATGAGCAGTTCTTC. This encodes CSVKTPDRGYNEQFF.

The rearrangement uses TRBV12-3 or TRBV12-4 and TRBJ2-7, with D perhaps matching TRBD2 (7 bases). CDR3 length: 13 amino acids. V was trimmed by 6 bases and J by 6 bases, leaving 15 bases between them. The CDR3 loop reads CASSLRGGLEQYF. In nucleotides, the CDR3 is TGTGCCAGCAGCCTAAGGGGGGGACTCGAGCAGTACTTC.

This clonotype was counted at least ten times. This rearrangement joins TRBV29-1 to TRBJ2-5, with 7 bases matching TRBD2. The junction had 16 bases not matched to a gene; V was cut back by 4 bases and J by 14 bases. The CDR3 runs 13 residues. CDR1 is SQVTM, CDR2 ANQGSEA, per germline. The CDR3 loop reads CSVAPAGLSSVYF. The CDR3 DNA follows: TGCAGCGTTGCCCCAGCGGGACTTTCTAGCGTATACTTC.

In this sample, this clonotype turned up a few times. The chain links TRBV9 to TRBJ2-1; D perhaps matches TRBD2 (5 bases). Per germline, CDR1 SGDLS and CDR2 YYNGEE. V was shortened by 0 bases and J by 2 bases, with 6 bases between the two germline ends. This CDR3 is 14 amino acids long. CDR3: CASSVGLPYNEQFF. Here the CDR3 DNA reads TGTGCCAGCAGCGTAGGACTACCCTACAATGAGCAGTTCTTC.

The chain carries TRBV4-1 and TRBJ2-1, with no clear D. The DNA matches TRBJ2-7 better at its end, which makes the J call doubtful. Germline CDR1 MGHRA, CDR2 YSYEKL. CDR3 length: 15 amino acids. The CDR3 region is CASSRAPVTTYEQYF. DNA of the CDR3: TGCGCCAGCAGCCGAGCTCCGGTAACGACCTACGAGCAGTACTTC.

This clonotype was detected a few times. The chain uses TRBV7-3 and TRBJ2-5, with TRBD1 matching 10 bases. The CDR3 spans 16 residues. Germline V lookup: CDR1 SGHTA, CDR2 FQGTGA. J was trimmed by 5 bases and V by 4 bases; bases with no gene match: 10. The chain's CDR3 is CASSSLGQGLGETQYF. Here the CDR3 DNA reads TGTGCCAGCAGCTCCCTGGGACAGGGGTTGGGTGAGACCCAGTACTTC.

Remarks on this clonotype: Given a much more abundant clone one base away, this may be a read error. The chain combines TRBV29-1 with TRBJ2-7; D is possibly TRBD2 (5 bases). The J call may be mistaken, given a closer DNA end match to TRBJ2-5. The germline gives CDR1 SQVTM, CDR2 ANQGSEA. This CDR3 has 17 amino acids. The CDR3 spells CSVERLILREFQETQYF. CDR3 nucleotides: TGCAGCGTTGAACGTCTGATCCTTAGGGAGTTCCAAGAGACCCAGTACTTC.

The chain has TRBV7-3 and TRBJ2-1, with 7 positions matching TRBD2. The V gene's germline CDR1 is SGHTA and CDR2 FQGTGA. The CDR3 runs 13 residues. Losses at the gene ends were 5 bases for V and 5 bases for J; bases not matched to a gene: 3. The CDR3 region has the DNA TGTGCCAGCAGCGGGGGGGGTCACAATGAGCAGTTCTTC. As protein: CASSGGGHNEQFF. The full variable domain, rest sourced from reference TRBV7-3 and TRBJ2-1, is GAGVSQTPSNKVTEKGKYVELRCDPISGHTALYWYRQSLGQGPEFLIYFQGTGAADDSGLPNDRFFAVRPEGSVSTLKIQRTERGDSAVYLCASSGGGHNEQFFGPGTRLTVL.

This clonotype was detected ten times or more. This chain links TRBV5-1 with TRBJ2-1; 11 bases match TRBD1. Losses at the gene ends were 4 bases for V and 4 bases for J; bases not matched to a gene: 4. CDR3 size: 15 residues. CDR1 is SGHRS, CDR2 YFSETQ, per germline. This CDR3 reads CASSPGDRGYNEQFF. CDR3 nucleotide sequence: TGCGCCAGCAGCCCCGGGGACAGGGGGTACAATGAGCAGTTCTTC.

This clonotype has a handful of counts. This rearrangement joins TRBV7-9 to TRBJ2-7; either TRBD1 or TRBD2 may fit D (6 bases each). V lost 1 base and J 0 bases, leaving 13 bases between the germline ends. CDR1 and CDR2 (germline): SEHNR, FQNEAQ (reference sequence). This CDR3 has 16 amino acids. CDR3 bases: TGTGCCAGCAGCTTAGTGGGGGGCTTAAGCTCCTACGAGCAGTACTTC. Amino acids: CASSLVGGLSSYEQYF. Full variable domain (remainder filled in from reference TRBV7-9 and TRBJ2-7): DTGVSQNPRHKITKRGQNVTFRCDPISEHNRLYWYRQTLGQGPEFLTYFQNEAQLEKSRLLSDRFSAERPKGSFSTLEIQRTEQGDSAMYLCASSLVGGLSSYEQYFGPGTRLTVT.

This clonotype was seen a handful of times. The CDR3 here is CASSAIMNTEAFF. DNA for the CDR3: TGTGCCAGTAGTGCCATCATGAACACTGAAGCTTTCTTT. V gene TRBV19 combines with J gene TRBJ1-1; no firm D call. Trimming stripped 5 bases from V and 0 bases from J, with 7 bases between. Per germline, CDR1 LNHDA and CDR2 SQIVND (reference sequence). The CDR3 is 13 residues long.

This sequence joins TRBV2 and TRBJ2-1; TRBD1 matches at 8 bases. Germline V gives CDR1 SNHLY, CDR2 FYNNEI. The junction had 8 bases not matched to a gene; V was cut back by 1 base and J by 6 bases. The CDR3 runs to 16 residues. The CDR3, as DNA: TGTGCCAGCAGTGAAGGGCCTGGACAGGGCCTCAATGAGCAGTTCTTC. Protein product: CASSEGPGQGLNEQFF.

The sample holds a few counts of this clonotype. The genes are TRBV20-1 and TRBJ2-7; no definite D call. V was pared by 8 bases and J by 2 bases, with 4 bases between. The CDR3 is 9 amino acids. From germline, CDR1 is DFQATT and CDR2 SNEGSKA (reference sequence). The CDR3 here is CSTTYEQYF. DNA for the CDR3: TGCAGTACGACCTACGAGCAGTACTTC.

Here the CDR3 DNA reads TGTGCCAGCAGTTTTGGAGGGACTACTAATGAAAAACTGTTTTTT. It specifies CASSFGGTTNEKLFF. The chain combines TRBV12-3 or TRBV12-4 with TRBJ1-4; a weak D match, TRBD1 (5 bases). This CDR3 region has 15 residues. V was clipped by 3 bases and J by 2 bases, with 10 bases between them.

V is TRBV7-2 and J is TRBJ1-1; maybe TRBD1 (5 bases). Germline V CDR1 and CDR2: SGHTA, FQGNSA. Trimming left V 7 bases short and J 0 bases short, with 18 bases between. This CDR3 contains 16 residues. CDR3 DNA sequence: TGTGCCAGCACCCTAGGGCGGGGGGTAATGAACACTGAAGCTTTCTTT. Translating it yields CASTLGRGVMNTEAFF.

J is TRBJ1-1 and V is TRBV5-1, with 8 nucleotides matching TRBD1. The germline gives CDR1 SGHRS, CDR2 YFSETQ. V was clipped by 4 bases and J by 2 bases; unmatched bases: 13. The CDR3 runs to 17 residues. CDR3 DNA sequence: TGCGCCAGCAGCCGACAGGGGTCGACTCAGCTTAACACTGAAGCTTTCTTT. This sequence encodes CASSRQGSTQLNTEAFF.

The rearrangement uses TRBV6-5 and TRBJ1-4; tentative D call: TRBD1 (6 bases). Germline assignment: CDR1 MNHEY and CDR2 SVGAGI. The CDR3 totals 15 residues. V lost 4 bases, J lost 4 bases, and 13 bases lay in between. The CDR3 DNA sequence: TGTGCCAGCAGTTCCAGCAGGGGAGGTAATGAAAAACTGTTTTTT. Its translation: CASSSSRGGNEKLFF.

On this clonotype itself: Given a much more abundant clone one base away, this may be a read error. The final CDR3 position lacks the conserved phenylalanine or tryptophan, pointing to a likely read error. The chain employs TRBV28 and TRBJ1-2, with D unresolved. Trimming stripped 8 bases from V and 2 bases from J, with 12 bases between. CDR3 length: 13 residues. Germline CDR1 is MDHEN and CDR2 is SYDVKM. CDR3 DNA sequence: TGTGCCAGCGGATCGGCAGCCAACTATGGCTACACCCTC. Its translation: CASGSAANYGYTL.

The rearrangement joins TRBV11-2 to TRBJ1-4; the D is unclear. Germline CDR1 and CDR2: SGHAT and FQNNGV. The length of the CDR3 is 15 residues. The V gene lost 1 base and the J gene lost 1 base, with 7 bases spanning the gap. CDR3 nucleotides: TGTGCCAGCAGCTTAGGACGCCGAACTAATGAAAAACTGTTTTTT. This gives the protein CASSLGRRTNEKLFF.

The genes are TRBV4-1 and TRBJ1-4, with D unresolved. The CDR3 length is 13 residues. The germline gives CDR1 MGHRA, CDR2 YSYEKL. The V gene lost 3 bases and the J gene lost 6 bases, with 8 bases spanning the gap. CDR3 sequence (DNA): TGCGCCAGCAGCCACCAGATATATGAAAAACTGTTTTTT. This codes for CASSHQIYEKLFF.

This clonotype appeared a few times. A junction boundary mismatches the germline segment, possibly from a read error. The J gene is TRBJ2-7, the V gene TRBV5-6; 8 bases agree with TRBD2. CDR1 and CDR2 (germline): SGHDT, YYEEEE. The CDR3 length is 16 residues. For the CDR3, the DNA is TGTGCCAGTAGCTTGGAATCGGGAGGGTGGTCCTACGAGCAGTACTTC. The encoded protein is CASSLESGGWSYEQYF.

CDR3 coding DNA: TGTGCCAGCAGCCAAGATAATAACAACTATGGCTACACCTTC. Translation gives CASSQDNNNYGYTF. V is TRBV4-2 and J is TRBJ1-2; no definite D call. The CDR3 has 14 residues. The germline gives CDR1 LGHNA, CDR2 YNFKEQ. Trimming stripped 0 bases from V and 2 bases from J, with 7 bases between.

This clonotype was seen at least ten times. The chain has TRBV20-1 and TRBJ2-3, with 9 bases fitting TRBD1. The length of the CDR3 is 15 residues. Germline CDR1 reads DFQATT; CDR2 reads SNEGSKA (reference sequence). Unmatched junction bases numbered 6, after V lost 3 bases and J lost 2 bases. The DNA of the CDR3 is TGCAGTGCTAGTTCGGGACAGGGACCCACAGATACGCAGTATTTT. It translates to CSASSGQGPTDTQYF.

The chain is built from TRBV20-1 and TRBJ2-5; D gene unclear. CDR1 and CDR2 (germline): DFQATT, SNEGSKA (reference sequence). Between the trimmed V and J ends, which lost 5 bases and 5 bases, there was a span of 12 bases. The CDR3 has 12 residues. The CDR3 DNA is TGCAGTGCTTTAATCGTGGAGGAGACCCAGTACTTC. Translated, it gives CSALIVEETQYF.

The CDR3, as DNA: TGCGCCAGCAGCTGGTTCCCCAGGGGGAGCACAGATACGCAGTATTTT. It specifies CASSWFPRGSTDTQYF. This rearrangement joins TRBV5-1 to TRBJ2-3; 7 bases match TRBD1. There are 16 residues in the CDR3. Per the germline V gene, CDR1 is SGHRS and CDR2 is YFSETQ. J gave up 0 bases and V 3 bases, and 7 bases lay outside the gene matches.

The rearrangement links TRBV7-9 to TRBJ2-5, with 7 nucleotides matching TRBD2. The end of the DNA is better explained by TRBJ2-1, so the J call may be wrong. The CDR3 sequence is 14 residues long. Germline CDR1 and CDR2: SEHNR and FQNEAQ (reference sequence). The CDR3 DNA sequence: TGTGCCAGCAGCTCCCTCGGGGAGGGCAATGAGCAGTTCTTC. It translates to CASSSLGEGNEQFF.

The rearrangement joins TRBV12-3 or TRBV12-4 to TRBJ1-1; D is unclear. Trimming left V 6 bases short and J 6 bases short, with 8 bases between. This CDR3 has 11 amino acids. The CDR3 is CASSTTAEAFF. As DNA, the CDR3 is TGTGCCAGCAGCACTACAGCTGAAGCTTTCTTT.